These 30 T cell receptor beta chains share one sample of origin, sequenced in a study of T cells in localized non-small cell lung cancer. Clones were sequenced by immunoSEQ multiplex PCR, and TCRdb holds only the in-frame ones, with some missing. Of around 140,000 clones in the sample, more than 80% were seen once. The starting material was peripheral blood, obtained before any cancer treatment. The receptors originated from a female donor aged 60 or older with stage I lung adenocarcinoma.

The CDR3 loop reads CASSFTSGADTQYF. The CDR3 region has the DNA TGTGCCAGCAGCTTCACCTCGGGAGCAGATACGCAGTATTTT. This chain connects TRBV5-5 to TRBJ2-3, with a weak D call TRBD2 (6 bases). Deletions cut 2 bases from V and 4 bases from J, with 11 bases between. CDR3 length: 14 residues. Germline V gives CDR1 SGHKS, CDR2 YYEKEE (reference sequence).

V usage is TRBV6-6 and J usage is TRBJ2-1; D not certain. CDR1 MNHNY and CDR2 SVGAGI come from the germline V gene (reference sequence). V dropped 2 bases and J dropped 5 bases, with 13 bases sitting between them. The CDR3 has 15 amino acids. Here the CDR3 reads CASSYDGIRNNEQFF. In DNA, the CDR3 is TGTGCCAGCAGTTACGACGGAATACGAAACAATGAGCAGTTCTTC.

The chain is built from TRBV19 and TRBJ1-5; possible D gene TRBD1, 6 bases. CDR1 is LNHDA, CDR2 SQIVND, per germline (reference sequence). Trimming shortened V by 7 bases and J by 0 bases, and 16 bases separated the two germline ends. This CDR3 spans 16 amino acids. CDR3 coding DNA: TGTGCCAGTACAACACAACAGGGCATTAGCAATCAGCCCCAGCATTTT. Amino acids: CASTTQQGISNQPQHF.

This clone was counted many times. The chain combines TRBV30 with TRBJ1-1; the D is unclear. CDR1 and CDR2 from the germline V gene are GTSNPN and SVGIG (reference sequence). Trimming removed 1 base at V and 1 base at J, with 7 bases between. The CDR3 contains 13 residues. In nucleotides, the CDR3 is TGTGCCTGGAGTGACAGAGGGAACACTGAAGCTTTCTTT. Residues: CAWSDRGNTEAFF.

The chain carries TRBV28 and TRBJ2-2; 12 positions agree with TRBD2. Germline V lookup: CDR1 MDHEN, CDR2 SYDVKM. The CDR3 sequence is 17 residues long. J gave up 8 bases and V 5 bases, and 12 bases lay outside the gene matches. The DNA for the CDR3 is TGTGCCAGCAGTACCCCAGGACTAGCGGGACGGGTTGGGGAGCTGTTTTTT. Encoded protein: CASSTPGLAGRVGELFF.

This chain uses TRBV6-1 with TRBJ2-7, with 9 bases fitting TRBD1. The V segment lost 3 bases and the J segment 2 bases; nucleotides outside the gene matches: 5. The CDR3 runs to 15 residues. CDR1 and CDR2 (germline): MNHNS, SASEGT. Written as DNA, the CDR3 is TGTGCCAGCAGTGATTTCGGGACAGGGACCTACGAGCAGTACTTC. Amino acids: CASSDFGTGTYEQYF.

This rearrangement joins TRBV7-3 to TRBJ2-1, with D maybe TRBD2 (6 bases). Per germline, CDR1 SGHTA and CDR2 FQGTGA. V gave up 5 bases and J gave up 7 bases, with 30 bases separating them. This CDR3 has 19 amino acids. Written as DNA, the CDR3 is TGTGCCAGCAGCGCCCGCGGGGCTAGCGCCAACTTTTTAGGTAATGAGCAGTTCTTC. This codes for CASSARGASANFLGNEQFF.

In this sample, this clone turned up many times. The V gene is TRBV2, the J gene TRBJ1-2; D uncertain. Germline V gene data show CDR1 as SNHLY and CDR2 as FYNNEI. This CDR3 region has 12 residues. Trimming cost V 2 bases and J 6 bases, with 7 bases left between them. CDR3 bases: TGTGCCAGCAGTGAAAGTTCCGATGGCTACACCTTC. It specifies CASSESSDGYTF.

This clone occurred once. The V call is TRBV10-3, the J call TRBJ2-7, with D perhaps matching TRBD1 or TRBD2 (5 bases each). This CDR3 has 12 amino acids. V lost 8 bases, J lost 2 bases, and 10 bases lay in between. Germline CDR1 and CDR2: ENHRY and SYGVKD. The CDR3 sequence is CAIWDGAYEQYF. The CDR3 nucleotides read TGTGCCATCTGGGACGGAGCCTACGAGCAGTACTTC.

This chain uses TRBV6-6 with TRBJ2-1; perhaps D is TRBD1 or TRBD2 (8 bases each). Germline loops: CDR1 MNHNY, CDR2 SVGAGI (reference sequence). V gave up 5 bases and J gave up 6 bases, with 17 bases separating them. This CDR3 spans 15 amino acids. The CDR3 DNA is TGTGCCAGCAGTCAGGGGGCCGGGAGGGTCAATGAGCAGTTCTTC. Its translation is CASSQGAGRVNEQFF.

V usage is TRBV5-1 and J usage is TRBJ2-7, with D unresolved. This CDR3 is 14 amino acids long. The germline gives CDR1 SGHRS, CDR2 YFSETQ. V dropped 0 bases and J dropped 2 bases, with 9 bases sitting between them. The CDR3 DNA sequence: TGCGCCAGCAGCTTGGGATTAGGACCCTACGAGCAGTACTTC. Its translation: CASSLGLGPYEQYF.

This chain uses TRBV19 with TRBJ2-5; 9 nucleotides agree with TRBD1. The CDR3 is 13 residues long. V shed 9 bases, J shed 4 bases, and the junction held 6 bases outside the gene matches. Germline V gene data show CDR1 as LNHDA and CDR2 as SQIVND (reference sequence). This chain's CDR3 is CASTPTGGETQYF. In DNA form, the CDR3 reads TGTGCCAGCACCCCGACAGGGGGAGAGACCCAGTACTTC.

In this sample, this clone turned up many times. Other nucleotide sequences from this sample produce the same CDR3. This sequence joins TRBV5-1 and TRBJ2-7; TRBD1 is a possible D gene (6 bases). The CDR3 runs to 14 residues. V was shortened by 3 bases and J by 4 bases, with 14 bases between the two germline ends. Germline CDR1 is SGHRS and CDR2 is YFSETQ. CDR3 in amino acids: CASSSTGQIYEQYF. CDR3 bases: TGCGCCAGCAGCTCGACGGGACAAATATACGAGCAGTACTTC.

CDR3 region: CASSTGTGALPTIYTEAFF. The CDR3 DNA reads as TGTGCCAGCAGCACGGGGACAGGAGCCCTTCCGACGATATACACTGAAGCTTTCTTT. The V call is TRBV7-9, the J call TRBJ1-1, with 8 bases matching TRBD1. The CDR3 is made up of 19 amino acids. The J segment lost 3 bases and the V segment lost 5 bases, leaving 20 bases of the junction unmatched. Germline CDR1 reads SEHNR; CDR2 reads FQNEAQ (reference sequence).

The chain joins TRBV10-3 to TRBJ2-2, with a tentative D call TRBD1 (5 bases). V lost 10 bases and J lost 1, with 13 bases in between. The length of the CDR3 is 14 residues. Germline V CDR1 and CDR2: ENHRY, SYGVKD. CDR3 coding DNA: TGTGCCAACAGCGACAGCGTGAACACCGGGGAGCTGTTTTTT. Protein product: CANSDSVNTGELFF.

Only one count was recorded for this clone. The chain couples TRBV2 to TRBJ2-7, with 9 nucleotides matching TRBD1. The CDR3 is 17 residues long. Per the germline V gene, CDR1 is SNHLY and CDR2 is FYNNEI. V lost 1 base and J lost 5; bases outside the gene matches: 12. CDR3 loop: CASSEVGGGQGLDEQYF. Here the CDR3 DNA reads TGTGCCAGCAGTGAAGTTGGAGGGGGACAGGGACTTGACGAGCAGTACTTC.

In DNA form, the CDR3 reads TGTGCCAGCTCCCAGAGCTCCTATAATTCACCCCTCCACTTT. The encoded protein is CASSQSSYNSPLHF. This chain links TRBV6-1 with TRBJ1-6; D gene unclear. This CDR3 contains 14 residues. Per germline, CDR1 MNHNS and CDR2 SASEGT. Trimming removed 8 bases at V and 0 bases at J, with 8 bases between.

The chain combines TRBV5-1 with TRBJ2-2; the D is unclear. V dropped 5 bases and J dropped 1 base, with 3 bases sitting between them. This CDR3 spans 12 amino acids. CDR1 and CDR2 from the germline V gene are SGHRS and YFSETQ. CDR3 residues: CASRLNTGELFF. As DNA, the CDR3 is TGCGCCAGCAGATTGAACACCGGGGAGCTGTTTTTT. Full variable domain (missing parts from reference TRBV5-1 and TRBJ2-2): KAGVTQTPRYLIKTRGQQVTLSCSPISGHRSVSWYQQTPGQGLQFLFEYFSETQRNKGNFPGRFSGRQFSNSRSEMNVSTLELGDSALYLCASRLNTGELFFGEGSRLTVL.

This chain joins TRBV27 and TRBJ2-7, with 10 bases identical to TRBD2. Germline V gives CDR1 MNHEY, CDR2 SMNVEV (reference sequence). The junction had 9 bases not matched to a gene; V was cut back by 2 bases and J by 5 bases. The CDR3 runs to 16 residues. In DNA form, the CDR3 reads TGTGCCAGCAGTTTAGGACCGGCTAGCGGGAGCCACGAGCAGTACTTC. Translation: CASSLGPASGSHEQYF.

The J gene is TRBJ2-1, the V gene TRBV29-1; D is possibly TRBD1 or TRBD2 (6 bases each). Looked up from germline, CDR1 is SQVTM and CDR2 is ANQGSEA. The CDR3 is made up of 14 amino acids. The V and J ends lost 6 bases and 2 bases respectively, with 14 bases between them. The CDR3 reads CSVDRGLAYNEQFF. CDR3 DNA sequence: TGCAGCGTCGATCGGGGGCTAGCCTACAATGAGCAGTTCTTC.

The rearrangement links TRBV9 to TRBJ1-2, with no clear D. This CDR3 contains 12 residues. Deletions cut 5 bases from V and 3 bases from J, with 8 bases between. Germline loops: CDR1 SGDLS, CDR2 YYNGEE. The CDR3: CASREGYYGYTF. In DNA, the CDR3 is TGTGCCAGCAGGGAAGGGTACTATGGCTACACCTTC. Combining the CDR3 with reference TRBV9 and TRBJ1-2 gives the whole variable domain DSGVTQTPKHLITATGQRVTLRCSPRSGDLSVYWYQQSLDQGLQFLIQYYNGEERAKGNILERFSAQQFPDLHSELNLSSLELGDSALYFCASREGYYGYTFGSGTRLTVV.

The chain joins TRBV27 to TRBJ1-2, with a weak D call TRBD1 (5 bases). V lost 5 bases and J lost 10, with 17 bases in between. The CDR3 spans 13 residues. The V gene's germline CDR1 is MNHEY and CDR2 SMNVEV (reference sequence). DNA of the CDR3: TGTGCCAGCAGTCCTGCCCAGGGCCGATTCTACACCTTC. Protein: CASSPAQGRFYTF.

This clone came up a few times. V usage is TRBV30 and J usage is TRBJ1-2, with 8 bases fitting TRBD1. Germline CDR1 reads GTSNPN; CDR2 reads SVGIG (reference sequence). Trimming took 5 bases from V and 6 from J; bases not matched to a gene: 8. This CDR3 comprises 13 residues. The CDR3 loop reads CAWRQGRIDGYTF. The CDR3 DNA sequence: TGTGCCTGGCGACAGGGGAGAATTGATGGCTACACCTTC.

The chain combines TRBV2 with TRBJ2-7, with D possibly TRBD2 on 10 matching bases. CDR1 is SNHLY and CDR2 is FYNNEI in the germline V gene. This CDR3 is built from 19 residues. Trimming cost V 4 bases and J 0 bases, with 25 bases left between them. The CDR3 DNA is TGTGCCAGCAGTGCCGGGACAGGGATCGCTAGCGGGAGCTCCTACGAGCAGTACTTC. Translation: CASSAGTGIASGSSYEQYF.

The J gene is TRBJ2-7, the V gene TRBV19; 7 nucleotides agree with TRBD1. The CDR3 covers 17 residues. CDR1 is LNHDA and CDR2 is SQIVND in the germline V gene (reference sequence). V lost 2 bases to trimming and J lost 3 bases; unmatched junction nucleotides: 13. CDR3 in DNA: TGTGCCAGTAGTATAAGCATGTCAACAGGGGCTATCTACGAGCAGTACTTC. Protein sequence: CASSISMSTGAIYEQYF.

The chain has TRBV6-5 and TRBJ1-3; no clear D gene. Looked up from germline, CDR1 is MNHEY and CDR2 is SVGAGI. The V and J ends lost 2 bases and 0 bases respectively, with 11 bases between them. The CDR3 has 16 residues. CDR3 amino acids: CASSYASATSGNTIYF. CDR3 coding DNA: TGTGCCAGCAGTTACGCCTCGGCTACCTCTGGAAACACCATATATTTT.

This CDR3 is CASSLRGLAGTNTGELFF. In DNA form, the CDR3 reads TGTGCCAGCTCACTCCGGGGACTAGCGGGAACCAACACCGGGGAGCTGTTTTTT. V usage is TRBV18 and J usage is TRBJ2-2; 13 bases fit TRBD2. Germline assignment: CDR1 KGHSH and CDR2 LQKENI. CDR3 length equals 18 residues. V lost 4 bases, J lost 2 bases, and 7 bases stayed unmatched.

The chain carries TRBV25-1 and TRBJ1-2; D not resolved. From germline, CDR1 is MGHDK and CDR2 SYGVNS. This CDR3 spans 13 amino acids. Trimming cost V 5 bases and J 2 bases, with 9 bases left between them. Here the CDR3 DNA reads TGTGCCAGCAGTCAACCCGAGAACTATGGCTACACCTTC. Translated, it gives CASSQPENYGYTF.

This clone was recorded a few times. V gene TRBV11-2 combines with J gene TRBJ2-5; D perhaps matches TRBD2 (5 bases). Deletions cut 5 bases from V and 5 bases from J, with 6 bases between. There are 11 residues in the CDR3. Germline V gene sequence: CDR1 SGHAT, CDR2 FQNNGV. This CDR3 is CASSREETQYF. The CDR3 DNA reads TGTGCCAGCAGCAGGGAGGAGACCCAGTACTTC.

This chain uses TRBV4-1 with TRBJ2-3; TRBD2 aligns across 14 bases. CDR1 and CDR2 (germline): MGHRA, YSYEKL. This CDR3 contains 17 residues. V trimming: 2 bases; J trimming: 4 bases; junction bases outside the gene matches: 5. The CDR3 sequence is CASSQPGLAGVPDTQYF. Here the CDR3 DNA reads TGCGCCAGCAGCCAACCGGGACTAGCGGGAGTTCCAGATACGCAGTATTTT.